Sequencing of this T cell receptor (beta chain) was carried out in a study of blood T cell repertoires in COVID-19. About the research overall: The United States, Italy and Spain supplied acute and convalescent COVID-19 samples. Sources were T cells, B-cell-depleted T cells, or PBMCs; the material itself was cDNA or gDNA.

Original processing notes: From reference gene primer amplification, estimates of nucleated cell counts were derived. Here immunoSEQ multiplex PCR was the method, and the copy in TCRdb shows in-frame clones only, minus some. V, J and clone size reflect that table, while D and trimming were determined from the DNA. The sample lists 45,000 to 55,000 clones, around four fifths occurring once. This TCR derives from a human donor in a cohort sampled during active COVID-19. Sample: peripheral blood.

The CDR3 nucleotides read TGTGCCAGCCGGGGGAACACTGAAGCTTTCTTT. This codes for CASRGNTEAFF. The chain couples TRBV6-5 to TRBJ1-1; D is ambiguous. This CDR3 contains 11 residues. Germline-derived CDR1 and CDR2 are MNHEY and SVGAGI. V was trimmed by 8 bases and J by 1 base, leaving 5 bases between them.